This T cell receptor beta chain was sequenced in a study of early T cells in non-severe SARS-CoV-2 infection (dated by TCRdb to about 2021). The study in broad terms: Because TCR sequencing was done on bulk RNA from unsorted whole blood, the alpha and beta chains could not be paired. What the study reported, not specific to this receptor: VDJdb matching was skewed toward anti-spike CD8 responses, so virus-specific expansions were likely underestimated and private and CD4 specificities were missed.

A case-control design nested within a healthcare worker cohort in London, UK, was used, with weekly nasopharyngeal swab PCR tests and blood sampling performed. Healthcare workers were recruited between 23 and 31 March 2020, during the week of the UK lockdown, and were followed weekly for up to about 15 weeks. The library came from 5' RACE. Instrument used: NextSeq 500. In the TCR library protocol, unique molecular identifiers were attached to individual cDNA molecules to correct for PCR bias and sequencing error. TCR alpha and beta chains were both sequenced, and the abundances of alpha and beta sequences in each sample were closely correlated with each other. In the paper's pipeline: Decombinator V4 was used to perform V gene, J gene and CDR3 annotation of TCR sequences. Expanded TCRs were defined as changing significantly between any two time points under a Poisson model with p below 0.0001. Abundances of TCRs were expressed as counts per million after normalisation to the total number of TCRs sequenced in each sample. MAIT TCRs were defined by TRAV1-2 paired with TRAJ12, TRAJ20 or TRAJ33, and iNKT TCRs by TRAV10 paired with TRAJ18. A search of VDJdb, accessed on 1 November 2021, was run for TCRs annotated to CMV, EBV and SARS-CoV-2, with TCRs annotated for multiple antigens excluded. The raw public data were reprocessed by TCRdb itself: fastp quality trimming at Q25, MiXCR clonotype calling, in-frame beta chains only. Identical CDR3 proteins give one entry, which carries the most common genes and DNA. It is TCRdb's table, rather than the study itself, that gives the V and J calls and clone size. A total of fewer than 65,000 distinct CDR3 sequences appear in this sample, 12% of them only once. The ten most abundant clones make up around 1.4% of the sample.

V is pared back by 8 bases and J by 5 bases, with 21 bases lying between the germline termini. In the germline V gene (reference sequence), CDR1 corresponds to GTSNPN and CDR2 to SVGIG. The CDR3 measures 15 amino acids from cysteine to phenylalanine. This entry keeps only the CDR3 DNA: 45 bases, framed from base 1. Note on this clonotype: Its antigen is currently not known. No base quality information exists; no much larger clone differs at one position.

This TCR derives from an adult who was a healthcare worker with PCR-confirmed SARS-CoV-2 infection or an uninfected control (not recorded which). The chain joins TRBV30 to TRBJ2-2, with a weak D call of TRBD1 (5 bases match). Source material: whole blood. CDR3 loop: CAGPRTPQWTGELFF. Read as DNA, the sequence is TGTGCCGGGCCGAGGACACCCCAATGGACCGGGGAGCTGTTTTTT. The variable domain in full, with residues beyond the CDR3 obtained from the reference TRBV30 and TRBJ2-2 genes, is SQTIHQWPATLVQPVGSPLSLECTVEGTSNPNLYWYRQAAGRGLQLLFYSVGIGQISSEVPQNLSASRPQDRQFILSSKKLLLSDSGFYLCAGPRTPQWTGELFFGEGSRLTVL.